This T cell receptor (beta chain) appears in the sequencing data of a study of cytotoxic CD8 clonotypes in ibrutinib-treated CLL. The method was immunoSEQ multiplex PCR; TCRdb's version includes in-frame clones alone and lacks a portion of them. The sample contains approximately 150,000 clones, 60% to 85% of which appear only once. V shed 6 bases and J shed 2 bases, with 14 bases lying between them. CDR3 length equals 14 residues. Germline V gene lookup returns CDR1 MDHEN and CDR2 SYDVKM. The rearrangement joins TRBV28 to TRBJ2-7; no clear D. The sequence came from a human donor with chronic lymphocytic leukemia. The sample consisted of PBMCs, taken after 12 months of ibrutinib treatment. The CDR3 DNA follows: TGTGCCAGCAGGACGGGCTTGGGAACCTACGAGCAGTACTTC. This encodes CASRTGLGTYEQYF.